This record looks at one T cell receptor beta chain sequence and its context. This CDR3 spans 16 amino acids. V lost 3 bases to trimming and J lost 2 bases, with 15 bases between them. CDR1 SEHNR and CDR2 FQNEAQ come from the germline V gene (reference sequence). The sample comes from a study of CD8+ T cells in alopecia areata. Specified treatment: oral pan-JAK inhibitor, 5-10 mg twice daily. Sequencing used cDNA as its template, made by extracting RNA and reverse transcribing it. Profiled with immunoSEQ multiplex PCR; TCRdb holds only in-frame clones, not every one. The profile shows nearly 110,000 clones, 84% of them singletons.

The rearrangement links TRBV7-9 to TRBJ2-3; the D is unclear. The TCR sequence derives from a human donor with alopecia areata. Sequences were derived from CD8+ T cells sorted from blood, sampled at week 24, from a patient treated with tofacitinib. CDR3 DNA sequence: TGTGCCAGCAGCTTTTTCCTCGGCACAGACACAGATACGCAGTATTTT. Protein: CASSFFLGTDTDTQYF.